One and the same sample provided the 28 T cell receptor beta chains below, sequenced in a study of glioma-infiltrating T cells after dendritic cell vaccination. Produced via immunoSEQ multiplex PCR; TCRdb's table is partial and in-frame only. The sample has some 100,000 clones, over 65% seen once; the top ten hold about 3.2%. The sequenced sample was blood, obtained before dendritic cell vaccination. These receptors originate from a human donor with glioblastoma.

The chain employs TRBV7-6 and TRBJ2-4, with D tentatively TRBD2 (6 bases). The V end lost 4 bases, the J end lost 1 base, and 14 bases lay between the germline ends. Germline assignment: CDR1 SGHVS and CDR2 FNYEAQ. The CDR3 is 16 amino acids. DNA for the CDR3: TGTGCCAGCAGCTCAGGGACTTATGGGGCCAAAAACATTCAGTACTTC. Encoded protein: CASSSGTYGAKNIQYF. Drawing the rest from reference TRBV7-6 and TRBJ2-4, the complete variable domain is GAGVSQSPRYKVTKRGQDVALRCDPISGHVSLYWYRQALGQGPEFLTYFNYEAQQDKSGLPNDRFSAERPEGSISTLTIQRTEQRDSAMYRCASSSGTYGAKNIQYFGAGTRLSVL.

The chain recombines TRBV5-1 with TRBJ1-1; possible D gene TRBD1, 5 bases. V gave up 1 base and J gave up 5 bases, with 9 bases separating them. Germline V gene lookup returns CDR1 SGHRS and CDR2 YFSETQ. CDR3 length equals 13 residues. The CDR3 nucleotides read TGCGCCAGCAGCTTGAGGCAGGGAACTGAAGCTTTCTTT. Translating gives CASSLRQGTEAFF.

The rearrangement links TRBV6-5 to TRBJ2-1; TRBD1 agrees at 8 bases. The CDR3 has 15 residues. Germline V gene data show CDR1 as MNHEY and CDR2 as SVGAGI. J was trimmed by 8 bases and V by 6 bases; bases with no gene match: 12. CDR3 sequence (DNA): TGTGCCAGCAGGCTCCAGGGGGCTAAAATCGATGAGCAGTTCTTC. Its translation: CASRLQGAKIDEQFF.

This clone was seen only a few times. V gene TRBV5-6 combines with J gene TRBJ2-7; TRBD2 agrees at 14 bases. This CDR3 region has 17 residues. CDR1 is SGHDT, CDR2 YYEEEE, per germline. V dropped 3 bases and J dropped 5; count of bases not matched to a gene: 10. The CDR3 coding sequence is TGTGCCAGCAGCTCAGAACCGGGACTAGCGGGAGTCCACGAGCAGTACTTC. Protein product: CASSSEPGLAGVHEQYF.

This chain joins TRBV7-2 and TRBJ1-2; a weak D match, TRBD1 (6 bases). Germline CDR1 and CDR2: SGHTA and FQGNSA. Trimming shortened V by 5 bases and J by 4 bases, and 17 bases separated the two germline ends. This CDR3 has 15 residues. In DNA, the CDR3 is TGTGCCAGCAGCCCCGCGGCGTGGGGGCGCTATGGCTACACCTTC. Protein sequence: CASSPAAWGRYGYTF.

J is TRBJ2-5 and V is TRBV28, with D perhaps matching TRBD2 (6 bases). CDR1 is MDHEN, CDR2 SYDVKM, per germline. The V gene lost 10 bases and the J gene lost 1 base, with 10 bases spanning the gap. The CDR3 spans 12 residues. In DNA, the CDR3 is TGTGCCACCGGGGGATCCCAAGAGACCCAGTACTTC. Its translation: CATGGSQETQYF.

The chain carries TRBV6-1 and TRBJ1-2; D is uncertain. The CDR3 sequence is 14 residues long. Trimming stripped 2 bases from V and 3 bases from J, with 10 bases between. Germline CDR1 reads MNHNS; CDR2 reads SASEGT. The CDR3 is CASSEFVAHYGYTF. CDR3 coding DNA: TGTGCCAGCAGTGAATTTGTGGCACACTATGGCTACACCTTC.

The chain couples TRBV7-7 to TRBJ2-5; tentatively, D is TRBD2 (5 bases). Germline V lookup: CDR1 SSHAT, CDR2 FNYEAQ (reference sequence). This CDR3 has 14 amino acids. With 4 bases removed from V and 0 bases from J, the gap between germline ends came to 9 bases. The CDR3 nucleotides read TGTGCCAGCAGCTCCACGGGGTACCAAGAGACCCAGTACTTC. It is translated as CASSSTGYQETQYF.

The chain employs TRBV5-1 and TRBJ2-7; possibly TRBD1 for D (6 bases). Trimming removed 0 bases from V and 0 bases from J, with 13 bases in between. CDR1 SGHRS and CDR2 YFSETQ come from the germline V gene. The CDR3 is made up of 16 amino acids. The DNA of the CDR3 is TGCGCCAGCAGCTTGGCCTTAGGGGGAAGCTCCTACGAGCAGTACTTC. It encodes CASSLALGGSSYEQYF.

The CDR3 sequence is CASSLELGAGRSPLHF. In nucleotides, the CDR3 is TGTGCCAGCAGCTTGGAACTGGGGGCCGGACGTTCACCCCTCCACTTT. The gene calls are TRBV5-8 and TRBJ1-6; D might be TRBD1 (6 bases). The V and J ends lost 0 bases and 9 bases respectively, with 16 bases between them. The CDR3 has 16 amino acids. Germline CDR1 reads SGHTS; CDR2 reads YDEGEE.

This rearrangement joins TRBV11-2 to TRBJ2-3; 7 positions match TRBD1. CDR1 is SGHAT and CDR2 is FQNNGV in the germline V gene. The CDR3 covers 18 residues. J gave up 0 bases and V 0 bases, and 9 bases lay outside the gene matches. The CDR3 sequence is CASSLDLDRRTSTDTQYF. The DNA for the CDR3 is TGTGCCAGCAGCTTAGACCTGGACAGGAGAACTAGCACAGATACGCAGTATTTT. The complete variable domain, with remaining parts taken from reference TRBV11-2 and TRBJ2-3, reads EAGVAQSPRYKIIEKRQSVAFWCNPISGHATLYWYQQILGQGPKLLIQFQNNGVVDDSQLPKDRFSAERLKGVDSTLKIQPAKLEDSAVYLCASSLDLDRRTSTDTQYFGPGTRLTVL.

This clone is judged medium-sized. This sequence joins TRBV5-4 and TRBJ1-1; the match to TRBD1 covers 8 bases. CDR3 length: 14 residues. In germline, CDR1 is SGHNT, CDR2 YYREEE (reference sequence). With 2 bases clipped from V and 4 bases from J, the junction kept 4 bases outside the gene matches. CDR3 coding DNA: TGTGCCAGCAGCTTCGACAGGGGTGGCACTGAAGCTTTCTTT. Translating gives CASSFDRGGTEAFF.

The rearrangement uses TRBV7-2 and TRBJ2-1; D remains unclear. Germline values: CDR1 SGHTA, CDR2 FQGNSA. The length of the CDR3 is 16 residues. Trimming removed 0 bases at V and 2 bases at J, with 11 bases between. The CDR3 DNA follows: TGTGCCAGCAGCTTAGCCTCTGTCGTCCCCTACAATGAGCAGTTCTTC. Translated, it gives CASSLASVVPYNEQFF.

This clone appeared a few times. The chain combines TRBV21-1 with TRBJ1-3; TRBD1 is taken as the D call from the table, unchecked against the DNA. TRBV21-1 is designated a pseudogene. The CDR3 consists of 16 residues. CDR3 bases: TGTGCCAGCAGCAGACCACAGGGGGCCTCTGGAAACACCATATATTTT. Translated, it gives CASSRPQGASGNTIYF.

As to this clone: The same CDR3 also results from other DNA sequences found in this sample. The gene calls are TRBV5-6 and TRBJ2-7; 7 nucleotides line up with TRBD1. Germline V gives CDR1 SGHDT, CDR2 YYEEEE. This CDR3 spans 14 amino acids. Unmatched junction bases numbered 1, after V lost 1 base and J lost 0 bases. The CDR3 sequence is CASSLRQGSYEQYF. CDR3 DNA: TGTGCCAGCAGCTTGAGACAGGGCTCCTACGAGCAGTACTTC.

Regarding this clone: Other DNA sequences of this sample code for an identical CDR3. V usage is TRBV5-4 and J usage is TRBJ1-5; D ambiguous. The CDR3 has 14 amino acids. Trimming took off 0 bases at V and 2 bases at J, with 6 bases between the two ends. Germline lookup yields CDR1 SGHNT and CDR2 YYREEE (reference sequence). CDR3 sequence reads: CASSLGGGNQPQHF. The CDR3 DNA follows: TGTGCCAGCAGCTTGGGAGGCGGCAATCAGCCCCAGCATTTT.

The rearrangement links TRBV6-5 to TRBJ2-7, with 9 bases aligning to TRBD1. Germline-derived CDR1 and CDR2 are MNHEY and SVGAGI. The CDR3 runs to 15 residues. The J segment lost 3 bases and the V segment lost 6 bases, leaving 9 bases of the junction unmatched. DNA for the CDR3: TGTGCCAGCAGCCTCGGACAGGGGACTTTCTACGAGCAGTACTTC. This sequence encodes CASSLGQGTFYEQYF.

This clone was seen more than once but under ten times. The genes are TRBV2 and TRBJ2-3; D uncertain. This CDR3 is 14 amino acids long. V lost 6 bases, J lost 2 bases, and 12 bases lay in between. CDR1 is SNHLY and CDR2 is FYNNEI in the germline V gene. The CDR3 DNA sequence: TGTGCCAGCAGCCCCTTTTTTCCCACAGATACGCAGTATTTT. Translated, it gives CASSPFFPTDTQYF. The full variable domain, its missing parts supplied by reference TRBV2 and TRBJ2-3, is EPEVTQTPSHQVTQMGQEVILRCVPISNHLYFYWYRQILGQKVEFLVSFYNNEISEKSEIFDDQFSVERPDGSNFTLKIRSTKLEDSAMYFCASSPFFPTDTQYFGPGTRLTVL.

V usage is TRBV7-2 and J usage is TRBJ2-3; 11 positions agree with TRBD2. The V segment lost 5 bases and the J segment 0 bases; nucleotides outside the gene matches: 4. CDR3 length equals 16 residues. Germline V gene sequence: CDR1 SGHTA, CDR2 FQGNSA. The CDR3 DNA follows: TGTGCCAGCAGCCTCATAGCGGGGGGGAGCACAGATACGCAGTATTTT. It specifies CASSLIAGGSTDTQYF.

The chain joins TRBV7-2 to TRBJ1-5; D ambiguous. Trimming removed 1 base at V and 5 bases at J, with 6 bases between. The CDR3 loop spans 13 amino acids. Looked up from germline, CDR1 is SGHTA and CDR2 is FQGNSA. CDR3 coding DNA: TGTGCCAGCAGCTTAGAGGGAGATCAGCCCCAGCATTTT. This translates into CASSLEGDQPQHF.

The chain uses TRBV4-1 and TRBJ2-7; 7 positions agree with TRBD1. Looked up from germline, CDR1 is MGHRA and CDR2 is YSYEKL. V lost 3 bases to trimming and J lost 6 bases; unmatched junction nucleotides: 11. The CDR3 spans 15 residues. CDR3 region: CASSHPWGQPGEQYF. The CDR3 nucleotides are TGCGCCAGCAGCCACCCCTGGGGACAGCCGGGCGAGCAGTACTTC.

The rearrangement links TRBV7-9 to TRBJ2-7; 9 bases align to TRBD1. V trimming: 1 base; J trimming: 6 bases; junction bases outside the gene matches: 4. In germline, CDR1 is SEHNR, CDR2 FQNEAQ (reference sequence). This CDR3 spans 14 amino acids. The CDR3: CASSLEGQGSEQYF. CDR3 coding DNA: TGTGCCAGCAGCTTAGAGGGACAGGGTTCCGAGCAGTACTTC.

This rearrangement joins TRBV7-2 to TRBJ2-2; a possible D gene is TRBD2 (5 bases). CDR1 is SGHTA and CDR2 is FQGNSA in the germline V gene. Trimming pared 8 bases from V and 1 base from J, leaving 11 bases between. The CDR3 runs to 14 residues. CDR3 bases: TGTGCCAGCGGGCCACGGGGGAACACCGGGGAGCTGTTTTTT. It specifies CASGPRGNTGELFF. Complete variable domain (other parts from reference TRBV7-2 and TRBJ2-2): GAGVSQSPSNKVTEKGKDVELRCDPISGHTALYWYRQSLGQGLEFLIYFQGNSAPDKSGLPSDRFSAERTGGSVSTLTIQRTQQEDSAVYLCASGPRGNTGELFFGEGSRLTVL.

The chain carries TRBV10-3 and TRBJ2-5; 7 bases fit TRBD1. Germline values: CDR1 ENHRY, CDR2 SYGVKD. This CDR3 is built from 13 residues. After removal of 10 bases from V and 5 bases from J, the junction contained 10 bases not matched to a gene. Here the CDR3 DNA reads TGTGCCACGACTCAGGGGGACGGCGAGACCCAGTACTTC. Protein sequence: CATTQGDGETQYF.

In its sample, this clone was seen once. The V gene is TRBV7-2, the J gene TRBJ2-7, with 10 bases lining up with TRBD2. Unmatched junction bases numbered 8, after V lost 1 base and J lost 11 bases. Looked up from germline, CDR1 is SGHTA and CDR2 is FQGNSA. The CDR3 is 14 residues long. The CDR3 loop reads CASSLGYLAGEEYF. Written as DNA, the CDR3 is TGTGCCAGCAGCTTAGGGTATCTAGCGGGGGAGGAGTACTTC.

The J gene is TRBJ1-5, the V gene TRBV7-2, with TRBD1 as a possible D gene (5 bases). Germline loops: CDR1 SGHTA, CDR2 FQGNSA. This CDR3 region has 15 residues. V shed 1 base and J shed 6 bases, with 13 bases lying between them. The CDR3 sequence: CASSLEGTPTQPQHF. DNA for the CDR3: TGTGCCAGCAGCTTAGAAGGGACTCCTACTCAGCCCCAGCATTTT.

V is TRBV27 and J is TRBJ1-5; no definite D call. The CDR3 runs to 13 residues. Germline CDR1 is MNHEY and CDR2 is SMNVEV (reference sequence). V was cut by 3 bases and J by 7 bases, with 10 bases left in between. The CDR3 sequence: CASSFSLLQPQHF. In nucleotides, the CDR3 is TGTGCCAGCAGTTTTAGCCTATTACAGCCCCAGCATTTT.

The genes are TRBV6-6 and TRBJ1-2, with a weak D call TRBD1 (6 bases). Germline CDR1 is MNHNY and CDR2 is SVGAGI (reference sequence). V was cut by 3 bases and J by 7 bases, with 15 bases left in between. This CDR3 has 14 amino acids. For the CDR3, the DNA is TGTGCCAGCAGTTATTTGGCAGGGACATTTGGCTACACCTTC. It translates to CASSYLAGTFGYTF.